This T cell receptor (beta chain) was sequenced in a study of shared clonotypes between healthy human individuals. Regarding this clone: Its specificity is not known.

CD45RO negativity and positive selection for CCR7 defined naive CD8 cells, a population that excluded terminally differentiated effector memory CD45RA+ cells. The data were produced by immunoSEQ multiplex PCR, yet TCRdb's version contains in-frame clones alone and is incomplete. The table has some 1,900,000 clones, about 94% seen once. Study results and caveats: Relative to their counterparts shared across all four donors, non-shared clonotypes exhibited diminished generation probabilities. Donor scarcity curtailed the genetic and exposure-history diversity represented herein.

Trimming removed 4 bases at V and 7 bases at J, with 17 bases between. This CDR3 has 15 amino acids. From germline, CDR1 is LNHNV and CDR2 YYDKDF (reference sequence). What was sequenced was naive CD8+ T cells sorted from blood. This clonotype was obtained from a man aged 18 to 29 in good health. The V gene is TRBV15, the J gene TRBJ2-1, with a tentative D call TRBD2 (6 bases). In DNA form, the CDR3 reads TGTGCCACCAGCATCGGCGGGGAGAGTGTGAATGAGCAGTTCTTC. It translates to CATSIGGESVNEQFF.